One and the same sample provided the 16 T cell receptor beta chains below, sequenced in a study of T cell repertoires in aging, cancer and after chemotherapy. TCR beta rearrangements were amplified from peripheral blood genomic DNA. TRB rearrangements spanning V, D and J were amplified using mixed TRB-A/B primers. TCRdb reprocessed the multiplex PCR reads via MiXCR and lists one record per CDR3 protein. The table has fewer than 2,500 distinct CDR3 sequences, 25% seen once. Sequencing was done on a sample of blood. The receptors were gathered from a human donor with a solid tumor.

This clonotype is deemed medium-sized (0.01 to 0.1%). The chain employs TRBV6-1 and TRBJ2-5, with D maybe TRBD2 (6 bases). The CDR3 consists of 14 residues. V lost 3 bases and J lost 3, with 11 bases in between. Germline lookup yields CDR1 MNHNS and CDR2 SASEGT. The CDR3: CASSEGGPKETQYF. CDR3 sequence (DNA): TGTGCCAGCAGTGAGGGGGGACCCAAAGAGACCCAGTACTTC.

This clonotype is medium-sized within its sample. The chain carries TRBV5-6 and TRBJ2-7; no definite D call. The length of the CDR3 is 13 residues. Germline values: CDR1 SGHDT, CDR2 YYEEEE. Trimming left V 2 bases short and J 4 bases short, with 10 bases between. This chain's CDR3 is CASSLMGHYEQYF. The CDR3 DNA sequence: TGTGCCAGCAGCTTAATGGGCCATTACGAGCAGTACTTC. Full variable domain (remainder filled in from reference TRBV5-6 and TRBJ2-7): DAGVTQSPTHLIKTRGQQVTLRCSPKSGHDTVSWYQQALGQGPQFIFQYYEEEERQRGNFPDRFSGHQFPNYSSELNVNALLLGDSALYLCASSLMGHYEQYFGPGTRLTVT.

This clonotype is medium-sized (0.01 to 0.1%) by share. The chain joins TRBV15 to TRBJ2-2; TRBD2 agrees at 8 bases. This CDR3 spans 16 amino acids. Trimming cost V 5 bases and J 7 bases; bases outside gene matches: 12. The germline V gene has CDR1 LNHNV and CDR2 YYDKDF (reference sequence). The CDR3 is CATSRGTGGPIGELFF. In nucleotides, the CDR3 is TGTGCCACCAGCCGGGGAACGGGAGGGCCCATCGGGGAGCTGTTTTTT.

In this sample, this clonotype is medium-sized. The CDR3 DNA reads TGTGCCAGCAGTGGAACAACAGGGGTTGGCACCGGGGAGCTGTTTTTT. Translated: CASSGTTGVGTGELFF. The gene calls are TRBV6-1 and TRBJ2-2; 7 bases match TRBD1. The CDR3 runs to 16 residues. Germline values: CDR1 MNHNS, CDR2 SASEGT. V lost 4 bases, J lost 4 bases, and 9 bases stayed unmatched.

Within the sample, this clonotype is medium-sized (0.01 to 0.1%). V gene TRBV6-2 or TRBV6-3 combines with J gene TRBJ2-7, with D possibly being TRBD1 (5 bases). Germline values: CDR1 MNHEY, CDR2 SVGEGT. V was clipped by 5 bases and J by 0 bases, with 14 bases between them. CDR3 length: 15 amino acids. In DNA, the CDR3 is TGTGCCAGCAGTAACCCTCGCAGGGCCTCCTACGAGCAGTACTTC. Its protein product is CASSNPRRASYEQYF.

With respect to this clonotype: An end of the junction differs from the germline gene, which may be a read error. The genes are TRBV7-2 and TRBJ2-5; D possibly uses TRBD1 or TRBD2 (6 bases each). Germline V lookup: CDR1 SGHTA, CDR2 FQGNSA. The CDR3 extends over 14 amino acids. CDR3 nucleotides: TGTGCCAGCAGCTCCGGGACAAAACGGGAGACACAGTACTTC. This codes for CASSSGTKRETQYF.

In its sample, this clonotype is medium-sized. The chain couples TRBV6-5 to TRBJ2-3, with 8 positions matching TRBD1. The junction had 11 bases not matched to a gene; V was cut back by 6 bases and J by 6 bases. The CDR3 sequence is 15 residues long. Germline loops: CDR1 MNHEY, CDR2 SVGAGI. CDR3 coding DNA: TGTGCCAGCAGCCCTGACAGGGGCCCATTGGATACGCAGTATTTT. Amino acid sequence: CASSPDRGPLDTQYF.

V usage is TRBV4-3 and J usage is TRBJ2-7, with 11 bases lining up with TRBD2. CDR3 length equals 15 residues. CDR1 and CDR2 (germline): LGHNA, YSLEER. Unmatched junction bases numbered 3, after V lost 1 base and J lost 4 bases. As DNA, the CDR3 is TGCGCCAGCAGCCAAGGACTAGCGGGACTTTACGAGCAGTACTTC. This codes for CASSQGLAGLYEQYF.

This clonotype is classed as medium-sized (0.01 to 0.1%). The CDR3 nucleotides read TGCGCCAGCAGCCAAGATGGAGACTATTACAATGAGCAGTTCTTC. It yields the protein CASSQDGDYYNEQFF. J is TRBJ2-1 and V is TRBV4-3; tentative D call: TRBD2 (5 bases). Between the trimmed V and J ends, which lost 0 bases and 4 bases, there was a span of 10 bases. CDR1 is LGHNA, CDR2 YSLEER, per germline. The CDR3 sequence is 15 residues long.

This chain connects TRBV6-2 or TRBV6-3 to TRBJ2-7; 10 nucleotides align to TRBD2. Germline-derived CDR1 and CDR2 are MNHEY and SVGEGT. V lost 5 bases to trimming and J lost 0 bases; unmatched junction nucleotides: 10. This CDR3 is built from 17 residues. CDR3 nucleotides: TGTGCCAGCAGTGAAGCCGGGACTAGCGACAGCTCCTACGAGCAGTACTTC. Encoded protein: CASSEAGTSDSSYEQYF.

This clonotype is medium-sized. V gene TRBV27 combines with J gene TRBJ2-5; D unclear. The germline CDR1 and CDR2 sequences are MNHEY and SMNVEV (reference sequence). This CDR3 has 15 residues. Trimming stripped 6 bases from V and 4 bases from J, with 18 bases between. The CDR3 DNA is TGTGCCAGCAGGCACCTAGGAGCCGAGCGAGAGACCCAGTACTTC. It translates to CASRHLGAERETQYF.

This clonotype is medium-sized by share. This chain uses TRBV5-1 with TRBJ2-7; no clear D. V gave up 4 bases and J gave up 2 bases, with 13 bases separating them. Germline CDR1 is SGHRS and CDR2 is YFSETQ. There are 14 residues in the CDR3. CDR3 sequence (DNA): TGCGCCAGCAGCCGGCCCGGGTTCCCCTACGAGCAGTACTTC. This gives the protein CASSRPGFPYEQYF. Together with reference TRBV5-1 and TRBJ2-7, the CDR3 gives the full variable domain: KAGVTQTPRYLIKTRGQQVTLSCSPISGHRSVSWYQQTPGQGLQFLFEYFSETQRNKGNFPGRFSGRQFSNSRSEMNVSTLELGDSALYLCASSRPGFPYEQYFGPGTRLTVT.

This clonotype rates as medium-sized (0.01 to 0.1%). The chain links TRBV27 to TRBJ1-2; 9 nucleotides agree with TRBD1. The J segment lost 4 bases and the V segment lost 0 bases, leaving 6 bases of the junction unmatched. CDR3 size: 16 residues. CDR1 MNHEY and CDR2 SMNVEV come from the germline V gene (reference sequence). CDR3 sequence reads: CASSLSMGTGLYGYTF. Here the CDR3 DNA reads TGTGCCAGCAGTTTATCGATGGGGACAGGGCTCTATGGCTACACCTTC.

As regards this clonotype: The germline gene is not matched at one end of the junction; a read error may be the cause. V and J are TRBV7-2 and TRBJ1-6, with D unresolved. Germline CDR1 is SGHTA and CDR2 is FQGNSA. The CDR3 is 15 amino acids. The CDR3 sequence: CASNLEVSGYSPLHF. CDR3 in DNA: TGTGCAAGCAACTTAGAAGTGTCAGGATATTCACCCCTCCACTTT.

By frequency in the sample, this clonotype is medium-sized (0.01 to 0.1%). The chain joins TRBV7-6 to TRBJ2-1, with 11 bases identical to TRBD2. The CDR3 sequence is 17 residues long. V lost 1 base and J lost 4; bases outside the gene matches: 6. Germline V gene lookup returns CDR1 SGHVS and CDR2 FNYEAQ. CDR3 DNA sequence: TGTGCCAGCAGCTTAGGATCTACTAGCGGGAGTTACAATGAGCAGTTCTTC. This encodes CASSLGSTSGSYNEQFF.

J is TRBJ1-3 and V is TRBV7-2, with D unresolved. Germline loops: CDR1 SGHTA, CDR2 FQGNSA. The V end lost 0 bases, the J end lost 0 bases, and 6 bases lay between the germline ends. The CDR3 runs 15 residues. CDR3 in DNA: TGTGCCAGCAGCTTAGCAGACCTCTCTGGAAACACCATATATTTT. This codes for CASSLADLSGNTIYF.